The rows below give T cell receptor beta chains drawn from one sample of a study of blood T cell repertoires in COVID-19. The protocol was immunoSEQ multiplex PCR, while the TCRdb copy is restricted to in-frame clones and leaves out a portion. In the table there are fewer than 250,000 clones, about 83% of which are singletons. The sequencing input was peripheral blood. The receptors come from a woman between 40 and 50 years old with active or convalescent COVID-19. CDR3s include the opening cysteine and the closing phenylalanine or tryptophan. A D gene is named only where the DNA matches it firmly. Not all rows give a size; the values are once, few, many and, for expanded clones, a class.

V: TRBV13
J: TRBJ2-7
size: -
D: TRBD1
CDR3: CASSSTGTGESGYEQYF

V: TRBV4-1
J: TRBJ2-7
size: once
D: TRBD2
CDR3: CASSTEGTERERIYEQYF

V: TRBV7-3
J: TRBJ1-1
size: -
D: -
CDR3: CASSQDSGYTEAFF

V: TRBV6-2/TRBV6-3
J: TRBJ2-3
size: -
D: TRBD2
CDR3: CASSYSKYSGGYTDTQYF

V: TRBV13
J: TRBJ1-1
size: -
D: -
CDR3: CASSLNTEAFF

V: TRBV10-1
J: TRBJ2-3
size: -
D: TRBD1
CDR3: CASFRQGADTQYF

V: TRBV10-3
J: TRBJ2-7
size: many
D: TRBD2
CDR3: CATGLADSYEQYF

V: TRBV11-3
J: TRBJ2-7
size: -
D: TRBD1
CDR3: CASSLDGTGKGWEQYF

V: TRBV6-4
J: TRBJ2-1
size: -
D: -
CDR3: CASSDSFPPGNEQFF

V: TRBV28
J: TRBJ1-2
size: few
D: -
CDR3: CASSLAGGRNYGYTF

V: TRBV5-4
J: TRBJ2-5
size: -
D: -
CDR3: CASSYELVMGQETQYF